Given below is one T cell receptor beta chain in context. Its antigen is not known. These data originate in a study of shared clonotypes between healthy human individuals. General study points: Naive CD4 clonotype sharing across four donors was approximately 5.2%. Against clonotypes common to all four donors, non-shared ones had lower generation probabilities.

Assay: immunoSEQ multiplex PCR; the TCRdb copy retains only in-frame clones and omits some. Of around 1 million clones in the sample, less than 85% are singletons; the top ten hold approximately 1.5%. CDR1 is MNHEY and CDR2 is SVGAGI in the germline V gene. Trimming left V 1 base short and J 7 bases short, with 13 bases between. This CDR3 spans 14 amino acids. The rearrangement joins TRBV6-5 to TRBJ1-2; possibly TRBD1 for D (5 bases). This sequence was found in a man younger than 30 in good health. The source material was memory CD4+ T cells sorted from blood. Subset meaning: CD45RA-negative fraction. The CDR3 loop reads CASSYFARVGGYTF. CDR3 nucleotide sequence: TGTGCCAGCAGTTACTTTGCCAGGGTGGGTGGCTACACCTTC.